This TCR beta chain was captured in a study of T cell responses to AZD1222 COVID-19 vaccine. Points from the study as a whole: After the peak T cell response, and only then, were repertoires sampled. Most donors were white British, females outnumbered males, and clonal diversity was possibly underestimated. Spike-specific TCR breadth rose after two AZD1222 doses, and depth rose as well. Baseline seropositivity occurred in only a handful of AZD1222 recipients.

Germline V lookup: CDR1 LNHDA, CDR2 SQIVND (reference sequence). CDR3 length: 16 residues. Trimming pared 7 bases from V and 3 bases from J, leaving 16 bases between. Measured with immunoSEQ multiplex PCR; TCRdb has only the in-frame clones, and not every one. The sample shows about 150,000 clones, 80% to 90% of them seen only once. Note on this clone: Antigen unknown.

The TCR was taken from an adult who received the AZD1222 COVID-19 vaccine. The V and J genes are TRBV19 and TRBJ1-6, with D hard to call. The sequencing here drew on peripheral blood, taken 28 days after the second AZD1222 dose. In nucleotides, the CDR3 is TGTGCCAGTACCGGGATCGACGGAGTCTATAATTCACCCCTCCACTTT. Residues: CASTGIDGVYNSPLHF.